These 10 T cell receptor beta chains share one sample of origin, sequenced in a study of shared clonotypes between healthy human individuals. The assay was immunoSEQ multiplex PCR, and TCRdb's table has in-frame clones only and misses some. The sample lists around 500,000 clones, about three quarters occurring once. Sequencing used PBMCs. These receptors originate from a middle-aged woman in good health. Some clones in this sample may be carry-over from other donors' samples.

This clone has only a few counts. V and J are TRBV15 and TRBJ1-1; the D gene is possibly TRBD1 (5 bases). Per germline, CDR1 LNHNV and CDR2 YYDKDF (reference sequence). V was pared by 1 base and J by 1 base, with 10 bases between. This CDR3 contains 15 residues. The CDR3 is CATSRVGTGNTEAFF. In nucleotides, the CDR3 is TGTGCCACCAGCAGAGTCGGGACGGGGAACACTGAAGCTTTCTTT.

The V and J genes are TRBV6-5 and TRBJ2-7; D possibly matches TRBD1 or TRBD2 (5 bases each). Germline V gene sequence: CDR1 MNHEY, CDR2 SVGAGI. V lost 0 bases and J 4 bases, leaving 10 bases between the germline ends. The CDR3 is 14 amino acids. CDR3 in DNA: TGTGCCAGCAGTTACTCGGGTGGGGGTTACGAGCAGTACTTC. Its translation is CASSYSGGGYEQYF.

The rearrangement links TRBV19 to TRBJ2-3; TRBD2 matches at 8 bases. Germline CDR1 is LNHDA and CDR2 is SQIVND (reference sequence). Trimming at V came to 3 bases and at J to 4 bases, leaving 3 bases not matched to a gene. The CDR3 is made up of 14 amino acids. The CDR3 protein is CASSIDGRADTQYF. DNA for the CDR3: TGTGCCAGTAGTATCGACGGGAGGGCAGATACGCAGTATTTT.

The chain carries TRBV27 and TRBJ2-3, with D maybe TRBD2 (6 bases). In germline, CDR1 is MNHEY, CDR2 SMNVEV (reference sequence). V lost 5 bases to trimming and J lost 0 bases, with 27 bases between them. CDR3 length: 20 amino acids. The CDR3 loop reads CASSHLIAGLGTYSTDTQYF. The CDR3 coding sequence is TGTGCCAGCAGTCACTTGATCGCGGGGTTGGGAACGTACAGCACAGATACGCAGTATTTT.

V usage is TRBV5-4 and J usage is TRBJ2-1, with 9 bases matching TRBD2. J was trimmed by 6 bases and V by 3 bases; bases with no gene match: 13. This CDR3 has 17 amino acids. The V gene's germline CDR1 is SGHNT and CDR2 YYREEE (reference sequence). In nucleotides, the CDR3 is TGTGCCAGCAGCTACACAGGGCCGGGACTAGCAGGCAATGAGCAGTTCTTC. This encodes CASSYTGPGLAGNEQFF.

This clone was recorded once. The chain couples TRBV4-1 to TRBJ2-7, with a weak D call TRBD2 (6 bases). This CDR3 region has 17 residues. Germline values: CDR1 MGHRA, CDR2 YSYEKL. The ends were cut back, 3 bases at V and 6 bases at J, with 24 bases in the middle. CDR3 amino acids: CASSQGSEGVFPREQYF. The CDR3 bases are TGCGCCAGCAGCCAGGGATCGGAGGGAGTGTTCCCCCGCGAGCAGTACTTC.

In this sample, this clone turned up a few times. This rearrangement joins TRBV11-2 to TRBJ2-4, with 8 bases that match TRBD2. The ends lost 1 base at V and 7 bases at J; junction bases unmatched: 12. Germline CDR1 is SGHAT and CDR2 is FQNNGV. The CDR3 runs to 17 residues. DNA of the CDR3: TGTGCCAGCAGCTTAGCCTATCTACTAGCGGAGAACAACATTCAGTACTTC. This gives the protein CASSLAYLLAENNIQYF.

V usage is TRBV7-2 and J usage is TRBJ2-7; 7 nucleotides line up with TRBD1. Germline V lookup: CDR1 SGHTA, CDR2 FQGNSA. This CDR3 comprises 15 residues. J was trimmed by 2 bases and V by 1 base; bases with no gene match: 5. CDR3 nucleotides: TGTGCCAGCAGCTTAGTGGACAGGCCCACCTACGAGCAGTACTTC. Amino acid sequence: CASSLVDRPTYEQYF.

This rearrangement joins TRBV7-9 to TRBJ2-7, with 7 positions matching TRBD1. CDR3 length equals 14 residues. Trimming cost V 5 bases and J 1 base; bases outside gene matches: 5. Germline CDR1 SEHNR, CDR2 FQNEAQ (reference sequence). As DNA, the CDR3 is TGTGCCAGCAGCAAGGACAGGACTTCCTACGAGCAGTACTTC. It yields the protein CASSKDRTSYEQYF.

The chain couples TRBV11-2 to TRBJ2-3; the D is unclear. This CDR3 comprises 16 residues. V was cut by 1 base and J by 1 base, with 12 bases left in between. Per the germline V gene, CDR1 is SGHAT and CDR2 is FQNNGV. The CDR3 coding sequence is TGTGCCAGCAGCTTAGCTTTGCGGCAGCGCACAGATACGCAGTATTTT. This encodes CASSLALRQRTDTQYF.